This passage covers 6 T cell receptor beta chains from one sample sequenced in a study of TIL therapy for anti-PD-1-resistant metastatic lung cancer. Time point: pre-treatment sample, taken before nivolumab and TIL therapy. This was the immunoSEQ v3 assay. Libraries were prepared by immunoSEQ multiplex PCR; TCRdb keeps only in-frame clonotypes and omits some of them. The sample lists 55,000 to 70,000 clones; around 86% were seen once. This specimen consisted of blood, obtained at baseline. These receptors originate from a person aged 30 to 80 with non-small cell lung cancer.

This chain links TRBV19 with TRBJ2-5, with TRBD2 matching 11 bases. The CDR3 is 15 amino acids. Germline V gene sequence: CDR1 LNHDA, CDR2 SQIVND (reference sequence). The trim removed 7 bases at V and 5 bases at J, leaving 9 bases unmatched. CDR3 nucleotide sequence: TGTGCCAGTACCTATAGCGGGAGGGCCACCGAGACCCAGTACTTC. It specifies CASTYSGRATETQYF.

In this sample, this clone turned up once. This rearrangement joins TRBV15 to TRBJ2-2; 13 bases agree with TRBD2. Germline V gene lookup returns CDR1 LNHNV and CDR2 YYDKDF (reference sequence). Losses at the gene ends were 3 bases for V and 7 bases for J; bases not matched to a gene: 5. The CDR3 length is 16 residues. CDR3 loop: CATSRTSGGNGGELFF. CDR3 in DNA: TGTGCCACCAGCAGGACTAGCGGGGGGAACGGCGGGGAGCTGTTTTTT. Complete variable domain (other parts from reference TRBV15 and TRBJ2-2): DAMVIQNPRYQVTQFGKPVTLSCSQTLNHNVMYWYQQKSSQAPKLLFHYYDKDFNNEADTPDNFQSRRPNTSFCFLDIRSPGLGDTAMYLCATSRTSGGNGGELFFGEGSRLTVL.

The chain recombines TRBV6-5 with TRBJ1-4; D unresolved. V was shortened by 5 bases and J by 0 bases, with 10 bases between the two germline ends. The CDR3 contains 15 residues. CDR1 is MNHEY and CDR2 is SVGAGI in the germline V gene. CDR3: CASSPGAATNEKLFF. The CDR3 bases are TGTGCCAGCAGTCCCGGAGCAGCAACTAATGAAAAACTGTTTTTT.

V usage is TRBV12-5 and J usage is TRBJ1-5; no definite D call. In germline, CDR1 is LGHNT, CDR2 FRNRAP. The CDR3 loop spans 15 amino acids. Trimming pared 0 bases from V and 4 bases from J, leaving 10 bases between. In nucleotides, the CDR3 is TGTGCTAGTGGTTTGGTACATCTGGGGAATCAGCCCCAGCATTTT. It specifies CASGLVHLGNQPQHF.

CDR3 amino acids: CASSSGGGEQFF. DNA of the CDR3: TGTGCCAGCAGTTCCGGGGGGGGTGAGCAGTTCTTC. The chain couples TRBV3-1 (or the pseudogene TRBV3-2) to TRBJ2-1; 8 bases line up with TRBD2. With 6 bases clipped from V and 9 bases from J, the junction kept 4 bases outside the gene matches. CDR1 and CDR2 (germline): LGHDT, YNNKEL (reference sequence). The length of the CDR3 is 12 residues.

This chain joins TRBV6-5 and TRBJ1-6; 9 nucleotides match TRBD1. The CDR3 is made up of 16 amino acids. Germline V gene data show CDR1 as MNHEY and CDR2 as SVGAGI. Trimming took 3 bases from V and 7 from J; bases not matched to a gene: 7. The CDR3 sequence: CASSYWGTGINSPLHF. DNA of the CDR3: TGTGCCAGCAGTTATTGGGGGACAGGGATAAATTCACCCCTCCACTTT.